A single sample is the source of the 21 T cell receptor beta chains below, sequenced in a study of blood T cell repertoires in COVID-19. Profiling relied on immunoSEQ multiplex PCR, and the TCRdb table lists in-frame clones only, not all of them. The table has 200,000 to 250,000 clones, roughly four fifths seen once. Sequencing was done on a sample of PBMCs or T cells enriched from blood (not recorded which). The receptor source for this set is a man aged 55 to 70 who had recovered from COVID-19.

This chain's CDR3 is CASSLRVGQTGELFF. The CDR3 nucleotides read TGTGCCAGCAGCCTCCGGGTGGGACAAACCGGGGAGCTGTTTTTT. The chain has TRBV11-3 and TRBJ2-2; perhaps TRBD1 as D (6 bases). The CDR3 consists of 15 residues. V was pared by 5 bases and J by 5 bases, with 15 bases between. Germline loops: CDR1 SGHNT, CDR2 YENEEA.

Written as DNA, the CDR3 is TGTGCCAGCAGCTTAGGACTTGCTCGTGAGCAGTTCTTC. The encoded protein is CASSLGLAREQFF. The chain carries TRBV11-2 and TRBJ2-1, with D unresolved. Trimming left V 1 base short and J 9 bases short, with 10 bases between. Germline V gene data show CDR1 as SGHAT and CDR2 as FQNNGV. The CDR3 is 13 amino acids.

The chain recombines TRBV3-1 (or the pseudogene TRBV3-2) with TRBJ2-1; no reliable D call. Germline V gene sequence: CDR1 LGHDT, CDR2 YNNKEL (reference sequence). V lost 0 bases to trimming and J lost 12 bases, with 9 bases between them. The CDR3 length is 12 residues. CDR3 bases: TGTGCCAGCAGCCAAGATCGAGGTGCGCAGTTCTTC. Translating gives CASSQDRGAQFF.

V gene TRBV7-8 combines with J gene TRBJ1-3; the D gene is possibly TRBD1 (6 bases). The CDR3 extends over 15 amino acids. V lost 5 bases and J lost 2, with 13 bases in between. Germline CDR1 and CDR2: SGHVS and FQNEAQ. CDR3 coding DNA: TGTGCCAGCAGCCCCTTCTCAGGGGCTGGAAACACCATATATTTT. This encodes CASSPFSGAGNTIYF.

This chain connects TRBV12-5 to TRBJ1-1; 7 bases agree with TRBD1. CDR3 length equals 15 residues. The J segment lost 1 base and the V segment lost 5 bases, leaving 7 bases of the junction unmatched. Germline values: CDR1 LGHNT, CDR2 FRNRAP. CDR3 sequence (DNA): TGTGCTAGTGGTGATACAGGGGACGCGAACACTGAAGCTTTCTTT. Its translation is CASGDTGDANTEAFF. Full variable domain (outside the CDR3, taken from reference TRBV12-5 and TRBJ1-1): DARVTQTPRHKVTEMGQEVTMRCQPILGHNTVFWYRQTMMQGLELLAYFRNRAPLDDSGMPKDRFSAEMPDATLATLKIQPSEPRDSAVYFCASGDTGDANTEAFFGQGTRLTVV.

This chain joins TRBV19 and TRBJ1-1; 7 bases match TRBD1. Looked up from germline, CDR1 is LNHDA and CDR2 is SQIVND (reference sequence). The CDR3 covers 14 residues. The junction had 3 bases not matched to a gene; V was cut back by 3 bases and J by 2 bases. CDR3 nucleotides: TGTGCCAGTAGTATGACAGGGAGCAACACTGAAGCTTTCTTT. As protein: CASSMTGSNTEAFF. The full variable domain, completed using reference TRBV19 and TRBJ1-1, is DGGITQSPKYLFRKEGQNVTLSCEQNLNHDAMYWYRQDPGQGLRLIYYSQIVNDFQKGDIAEGYSVSREKKESFPLTVTSAQKNPTAFYLCASSMTGSNTEAFFGQGTRLTVV.

There are a few counts of this clone. The chain couples TRBV5-1 to TRBJ2-2; weak D call: TRBD1 (6 bases). V dropped 6 bases and J dropped 3 bases, with 12 bases sitting between them. This CDR3 has 14 residues. Germline CDR1 is SGHRS and CDR2 is YFSETQ. This CDR3 reads CASNREGDTGELFF. The CDR3 nucleotides read TGCGCCAGCAACAGGGAAGGCGACACCGGGGAGCTGTTTTTT.

V gene TRBV10-3 combines with J gene TRBJ2-3, with 12 bases fitting TRBD2. This CDR3 has 16 residues. From germline, CDR1 is ENHRY and CDR2 SYGVKD. J was trimmed by 5 bases and V by 2 bases; bases with no gene match: 5. CDR3 amino acids: CAISEGTSGSVDTQYF. The CDR3 nucleotides are TGTGCCATCAGTGAGGGGACTAGCGGGTCTGTAGATACGCAGTATTTT.

The V and J genes are TRBV19 and TRBJ1-2; the D gene is possibly TRBD1 (6 bases). Germline V gene lookup returns CDR1 LNHDA and CDR2 SQIVND (reference sequence). Trimming removed 4 bases from V and 4 bases from J, with 10 bases in between. The CDR3 contains 13 residues. The CDR3 region has the DNA TGTGCCAGTAGTAAGACAGGCACCTATGGCTACACCTTC. Amino acid sequence: CASSKTGTYGYTF.

The chain uses TRBV2 and TRBJ2-7, with TRBD1 identical over 7 bases. In germline, CDR1 is SNHLY, CDR2 FYNNEI. This CDR3 is 14 amino acids long. Trimming removed 3 bases from V and 5 bases from J; junction bases left unmatched: 7. The CDR3 loop reads CASSDLGQVNEQYF. Here the CDR3 DNA reads TGTGCCAGCAGTGACTTAGGACAGGTAAACGAGCAGTACTTC.

This chain uses TRBV4-3 with TRBJ1-2; a weak D match, TRBD1 (5 bases). This CDR3 comprises 13 residues. The V end was cut by 0 bases, the J end by 8 bases, with 10 bases between. Germline CDR1 LGHNA, CDR2 YSLEER. The CDR3 coding sequence is TGCGCCAGCAGCCAAGATGGGGCAGGAGGCTACACCTTC. Its protein product is CASSQDGAGGYTF.

This clone appeared a single time. The genes are TRBV5-8 and TRBJ2-4, with D hard to call. CDR3 length: 14 amino acids. Trimming took 0 bases from V and 2 from J, leaving 6 bases between them. The germline V gene has CDR1 SGHTS and CDR2 YDEGEE. DNA for the CDR3: TGTGCCAGCAGCTTGGGGGCTACCAAAAACATTCAGTACTTC. Translating gives CASSLGATKNIQYF.

This chain connects TRBV7-2 to TRBJ2-4; no clear D. V was shortened by 3 bases and J by 4 bases, with 7 bases between the two germline ends. The CDR3 contains 13 residues. From germline, CDR1 is SGHTA and CDR2 FQGNSA. The CDR3 coding sequence is TGTGCCAGCAGCTTGTACGGTAAAAACATTCAGTACTTC. This sequence encodes CASSLYGKNIQYF.

The chain employs TRBV3-1 (or the pseudogene TRBV3-2) and TRBJ2-6; TRBD2 might be the D (5 bases). CDR3 size: 15 residues. CDR1 is LGHDT, CDR2 YNNKEL, per germline (reference sequence). Trimming shortened V by 2 bases and J by 4 bases, and 9 bases separated the two germline ends. CDR3 coding DNA: TGTGCCAGCAGCCAAAGACTATCAGGGGCCAACGTCCTGACTTTC. It specifies CASSQRLSGANVLTF.

The chain is built from TRBV5-5 and TRBJ1-6, with 11 bases lining up with TRBD1. V trimming: 2 bases; J trimming: 4 bases; junction bases outside the gene matches: 5. Germline V gives CDR1 SGHKS, CDR2 YYEKEE (reference sequence). This CDR3 has 17 residues. CDR3 bases: TGTGCCAGCAGCTTCGGTGGACAGGGGGCTTATAATTCACCCCTCCACTTT. Translating gives CASSFGGQGAYNSPLHF.

The V gene is TRBV15, the J gene TRBJ2-7, with TRBD1 matching over 9 bases. The CDR3 has 16 amino acids. The V gene's germline CDR1 is LNHNV and CDR2 YYDKDF (reference sequence). V lost 3 bases to trimming and J lost 5 bases; unmatched junction nucleotides: 11. The CDR3 sequence is CATSSDLPGQGHEQYF. For the CDR3, the DNA is TGTGCCACCAGCAGCGATCTTCCGGGACAGGGTCACGAGCAGTACTTC.

The chain has TRBV19 and TRBJ1-5, with TRBD1 matching over 7 bases. V trimming: 4 bases; J trimming: 0 bases; junction bases outside the gene matches: 3. The CDR3 runs 15 residues. Germline lookup yields CDR1 LNHDA and CDR2 SQIVND (reference sequence). The CDR3 DNA is TGTGCCAGTAGTACGACAGGGTATAGCAATCAGCCCCAGCATTTT. Its translation is CASSTTGYSNQPQHF.

This clone occurred once. This rearrangement joins TRBV11-1 to TRBJ1-1; no definite D call. Trimming removed 2 bases from V and 5 bases from J, with 9 bases in between. The CDR3 loop spans 13 amino acids. Germline loops: CDR1 SGHAT, CDR2 FQDESV (reference sequence). The CDR3 here is CASSLSRGTEAFF. The CDR3, as DNA: TGTGCCAGCAGCTTATCACGAGGAACTGAAGCTTTCTTT.

V gene TRBV11-1 combines with J gene TRBJ2-7, with 11 bases lining up with TRBD1. Losses at the gene ends were 5 bases for V and 2 bases for J; bases not matched to a gene: 5. CDR3 length: 15 amino acids. Per germline, CDR1 SGHAT and CDR2 FQDESV (reference sequence). The CDR3 spells CASSAGQGAPYEQYF. The CDR3 DNA follows: TGTGCCAGCAGCGCAGGACAGGGGGCTCCCTACGAGCAGTACTTC.

The rearrangement joins TRBV27 to TRBJ2-3, with D unclear. In germline, CDR1 is MNHEY, CDR2 SMNVEV (reference sequence). The CDR3 runs 15 residues. The germline V and J ends were trimmed by 5 bases and 4 bases, with 16 bases remaining between them. DNA for the CDR3: TGTGCCAGCAGTCGGCAGGTCGGTAGGTCAGATACGCAGTATTTT. Translating gives CASSRQVGRSDTQYF.

The chain recombines TRBV6-2 or TRBV6-3 with TRBJ1-6; tentatively, D is TRBD1 (6 bases). This CDR3 has 13 residues. V was cut by 5 bases and J by 11 bases, with 13 bases left in between. Germline CDR1 and CDR2: MNHEY and SVGEGT. The CDR3 DNA reads TGTGCCAGCAGTCAACTAACAGGGACACCCCTCCACTTT. Translation gives CASSQLTGTPLHF.